The 18 T cell receptor beta chains below all came from one sample that was sequenced in a study of control samples from healthy donors and cancer patients. Here immunoSEQ multiplex PCR was the method, and the copy in TCRdb shows in-frame clones only, minus some. The repertoire holds about 80,000 clones, with 65% to 90% as singletons. The sample taken for sequencing was PBMCs. The receptors originated from a man aged 55 to 69 with head and neck cancer.

V usage is TRBV11-2 and J usage is TRBJ2-5; tentative D call: TRBD2 (5 bases). The CDR3 extends over 14 amino acids. V dropped 5 bases and J dropped 2 bases, with 12 bases sitting between them. CDR1 is SGHAT and CDR2 is FQNNGV in the germline V gene. The CDR3 here is CASSLSSIQETQYF. The CDR3 region has the DNA TGTGCCAGCAGCCTGTCTAGCATACAAGAGACCCAGTACTTC.

This clone was observed a single time. The rearrangement uses TRBV19 and TRBJ1-1, with D possibly being TRBD1 (5 bases). The CDR3 is 14 residues long. V was trimmed by 4 bases and J by 4 bases, leaving 13 bases between them. Germline CDR1 is LNHDA and CDR2 is SQIVND (reference sequence). The CDR3 coding sequence is TGTGCCAGTAGTACCCAGGTAGGGGCCACTGAAGCTTTCTTT. Encoded protein: CASSTQVGATEAFF.

The chain employs TRBV19 and TRBJ2-1; 8 nucleotides agree with TRBD1. The trim removed 0 bases at V and 4 bases at J, leaving 5 bases unmatched. The CDR3 has 16 residues. CDR1 and CDR2 from the germline V gene are LNHDA and SQIVND (reference sequence). DNA of the CDR3: TGTGCCAGTAGTATAGAAGCAGGGGGCTTTTACAATGAGCAGTTCTTC. Its protein product is CASSIEAGGFYNEQFF.

This clone was counted between two and nine times. The chain joins TRBV6-5 to TRBJ2-3, with TRBD2 identical over 7 bases. The J segment lost 3 bases and the V segment lost 11 bases, leaving 14 bases of the junction unmatched. The CDR3 spans 15 residues. From germline, CDR1 is MNHEY and CDR2 SVGAGI. CDR3 sequence: CACRNAGAGTDTQYF. As DNA, the CDR3 is TGTGCCTGCCGAAATGCGGGAGCGGGGACAGATACGCAGTATTTT.

J is TRBJ2-7 and V is TRBV9; 7 positions agree with TRBD1. The germline V gene encodes CDR1 SGDLS and CDR2 YYNGEE. The CDR3 sequence is 15 residues long. V lost 2 bases, J lost 0 bases, and 5 bases stayed unmatched. CDR3 sequence: CASSVGSGGSYEQYF. The CDR3 nucleotides are TGTGCCAGCAGCGTCGGTTCAGGGGGCTCCTACGAGCAGTACTTC.

The chain links TRBV2 to TRBJ2-2; weak D call: TRBD1 (6 bases). The CDR3 spans 13 residues. The germline CDR1 and CDR2 sequences are SNHLY and FYNNEI. V was trimmed by 11 bases and J by 5 bases, leaving 15 bases between them. CDR3 loop: CAARGHRTGELFF. Written as DNA, the CDR3 is TGTGCCGCAAGGGGACACCGAACCGGGGAGCTGTTTTTT.

The chain employs TRBV3-1 (or the pseudogene TRBV3-2) and TRBJ2-2, with D maybe TRBD1 (6 bases). CDR3 length: 14 residues. V was pared by 4 bases and J by 2 bases, with 8 bases between. Per germline, CDR1 LGHDT and CDR2 YNNKEL (reference sequence). The CDR3 nucleotides are TGTGCCAGCAGCCCGGGGACAAACACCGGGGAGCTGTTTTTT. This encodes CASSPGTNTGELFF.

This chain connects TRBV29-1 to TRBJ1-2; 8 nucleotides line up with TRBD1. This CDR3 has 15 amino acids. Germline CDR1 is SQVTM and CDR2 is ANQGSEA. The junction had 7 bases not matched to a gene; V was cut back by 0 bases and J by 4 bases. This CDR3 is CSVEDRAGGGYGYTF. In DNA, the CDR3 is TGCAGCGTTGAAGATCGGGCAGGGGGCGGCTATGGCTACACCTTC. Using reference TRBV29-1 and TRBJ1-2 for the parts outside the CDR3, the full variable domain is SAVISQKPSRDICQRGTSLTIQCQVDSQVTMMFWYRQQPGQSLTLIATANQGSEATYESGFVIDKFPISRPNLTFSTLTVSNMSPEDSSIYLCSVEDRAGGGYGYTFGSGTRLTVV.

Comment on this clone: A read error may produce the germline difference seen at one junction end. The CDR3 loop is CASSLGWTVTSYEQYF. The DNA for the CDR3 is TGTGCCAGCAGTTTAGGGTGGACAGTGACATCCTACGAGCAGTACTTC. This chain connects TRBV11-2 to TRBJ2-7, with a tentative D call TRBD1 (6 bases). Germline V gene data show CDR1 as SGHAT and CDR2 as FQNNGV. The CDR3 covers 16 residues.

This clone has a handful of counts. The rearrangement joins TRBV7-9 to TRBJ2-7, with 11 bases matching TRBD2. The V and J ends lost 4 bases and 2 bases, in that order; junction bases with no gene match: 1. Germline V lookup: CDR1 SEHNR, CDR2 FQNEAQ (reference sequence). The CDR3 covers 14 residues. The CDR3 DNA sequence: TGTGCCAGCAGCTCTAGCGGGAGGACCTACGAGCAGTACTTC. It specifies CASSSSGRTYEQYF.

This sequence joins TRBV5-1 and TRBJ2-1; 11 nucleotides match TRBD2. V trimming: 4 bases; J trimming: 10 bases; junction bases outside the gene matches: 10. The V gene's germline CDR1 is SGHRS and CDR2 YFSETQ. The CDR3 runs 15 residues. The chain's CDR3 is CASSALSGRAREQFF. The CDR3 bases are TGCGCCAGCAGCGCCCTTAGCGGGAGGGCCCGGGAGCAGTTCTTC.

V gene TRBV6-2 or TRBV6-3 combines with J gene TRBJ1-6; D is undetermined. The CDR3 is 11 amino acids. V lost 8 bases and J 8 bases, leaving 7 bases between the germline ends. The germline CDR1 and CDR2 sequences are MNHEY and SVGEGT. DNA of the CDR3: TGTGCCAGCGGCCAGGATTCACCCCTCCACTTT. Its translation is CASGQDSPLHF.

This clone was picked up one time. The chain joins TRBV6-1 to TRBJ1-5; D unclear. Germline-derived CDR1 and CDR2 are MNHNS and SASEGT. There are 14 residues in the CDR3. V gave up 5 bases and J gave up 1 base, with 9 bases separating them. CDR3 in amino acids: CASSWSESNQPQHF. DNA for the CDR3: TGTGCCAGCAGTTGGTCAGAAAGCAATCAGCCCCAGCATTTT.

The V gene is TRBV12-5, the J gene TRBJ2-3; 8 positions match TRBD2. The CDR3 loop spans 16 amino acids. V gave up 3 bases and J gave up 5 bases; unmatched junction bases: 10. From germline, CDR1 is LGHNT and CDR2 FRNRAP. The CDR3 loop reads CASGLSAGGPQDTQYF. In nucleotides, the CDR3 is TGTGCTAGTGGTTTAAGTGCGGGAGGCCCGCAAGATACGCAGTATTTT.

The chain joins TRBV5-4 to TRBJ2-1; 11 bases agree with TRBD2. With 0 bases clipped from V and 10 bases from J, the junction kept 3 bases outside the gene matches. The CDR3 runs 14 residues. CDR1 and CDR2 from the germline V gene are SGHNT and YYREEE (reference sequence). The CDR3 region has the DNA TGTGCCAGCAGCTTGGGACTAGCGGGACGAGAGCAGTTCTTC. This gives the protein CASSLGLAGREQFF.

The V gene is TRBV19, the J gene TRBJ2-7; 9 bases are shared with TRBD1. Trimming at V came to 7 bases and at J to 1 base, leaving 5 bases not matched to a gene. Per the germline V gene, CDR1 is LNHDA and CDR2 is SQIVND (reference sequence). This CDR3 has 14 residues. CDR3 nucleotides: TGTGCCAGTATGGGGACAGGGATGTCCTACGAGCAGTACTTC. It encodes CASMGTGMSYEQYF.

In DNA form, the CDR3 reads TGTGCCAGCAGCTCGACAGGGGTTTCCTACGAGCAGTACTTC. The encoded protein is CASSSTGVSYEQYF. The V and J genes are TRBV7-2 and TRBJ2-7; 8 nucleotides agree with TRBD1. Germline CDR1 and CDR2: SGHTA and FQGNSA. V lost 4 bases to trimming and J lost 1 base; unmatched junction nucleotides: 3. The CDR3 covers 14 residues. The full variable domain, completed using reference TRBV7-2 and TRBJ2-7, is GAGVSQSPSNKVTEKGKDVELRCDPISGHTALYWYRQSLGQGLEFLIYFQGNSAPDKSGLPSDRFSAERTGGSVSTLTIQRTQQEDSAVYLCASSSTGVSYEQYFGPGTRLTVT.

V and J are TRBV19 and TRBJ2-5; 9 bases agree with TRBD1. J was trimmed by 6 bases and V by 7 bases; bases with no gene match: 3. Germline CDR1 is LNHDA and CDR2 is SQIVND (reference sequence). This CDR3 is 12 amino acids long. The CDR3 sequence: CASMGTGKTQYF. CDR3 DNA sequence: TGTGCCAGTATGGGGACAGGGAAGACCCAGTACTTC.